This T cell receptor (beta chain) emerged from a study of regulatory T cells in long-lasting Graves disease. Noted time point: newly diagnosed GD, antithyroid drugs for less than 3 months. Construction of the TCR library relied on RNA isolated from PBMCs. The authors drew patients from an endocrinology department in Xi'an, China. This clonotype was counted a few times. What it recognizes is unknown. Assembly of TCR beta libraries relied on iRepertoire HTBI primers together with Arm-PCR of CDR3 regions. TCRdb fed the multiplex PCR reads into MiXCR, producing one record per CDR3 protein. Counted here are 680,000 or so distinct CDR3 sequences, 15% to 20% occurring once; the ten biggest clones make up about 20%. The study, taken as a whole, reports: Patients whose Graves' disease persisted exhibited lower TCR diversity than those newly diagnosed. Persistent patients shared 2,700 or so public clonotypes among themselves. Newly diagnosed patients shared fewer, at roughly 1,000.

The germline V gene has CDR1 SGHTA and CDR2 FQGNSA. V gave up 5 bases and J gave up 0 bases, with 11 bases separating them. The CDR3 length is 15 residues. These same data were also listed under a study on T cells in Graves' hyperthyroidism and ophthalmopathy. In that study: Among clonotypes expanded in thyroid above 0.001, most were also found in blood.

This receptor was identified in a woman aged 25-40 years with Graves disease. This rearrangement joins TRBV7-2 to TRBJ1-3, with a possible D match to TRBD1 (6 bases). This specimen was peripheral blood mononuclear cells (PBMCs), taken at new diagnosis, from a patient treated with antithyroid drugs. The CDR3 here is CASSLTGTSGNTIYF. The CDR3 nucleotides read TGTGCCAGCAGCCTCACAGGGACCTCTGGAAACACCATATATTTT.